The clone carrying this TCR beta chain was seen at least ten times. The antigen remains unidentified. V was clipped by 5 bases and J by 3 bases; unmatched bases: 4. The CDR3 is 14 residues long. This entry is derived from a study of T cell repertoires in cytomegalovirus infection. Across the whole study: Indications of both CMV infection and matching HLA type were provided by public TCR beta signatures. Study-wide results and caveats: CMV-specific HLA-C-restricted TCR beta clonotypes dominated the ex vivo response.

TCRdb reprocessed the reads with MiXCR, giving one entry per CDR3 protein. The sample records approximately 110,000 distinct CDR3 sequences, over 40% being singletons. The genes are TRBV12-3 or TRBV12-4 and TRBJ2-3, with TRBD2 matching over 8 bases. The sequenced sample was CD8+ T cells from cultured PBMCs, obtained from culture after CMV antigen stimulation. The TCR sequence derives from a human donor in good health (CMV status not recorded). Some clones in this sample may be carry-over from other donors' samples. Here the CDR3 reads CASSRLALTDTQYF. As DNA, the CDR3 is TGTGCCAGCAGTCGACTAGCGCTAACAGATACGCAGTATTTT.